The 4 T cell receptor beta chains below were found in one sample sequenced in a study of identical twins. TCRdb called the 5' RACE reads again in MiXCR, with one record for every CDR3 protein. This table has about 720,000 distinct CDR3 sequences, 8.6% appearing once. Another study also made use of these data, one on yellow fever vaccine responses in identical twins.

Sequencing input: PBMCs. The receptors come from a woman aged 18-29 years in good health.

The chain links TRBV11-3 to TRBJ2-7; D remains unclear. Germline V CDR1 and CDR2: SGHNT, YENEEA. V shed 0 bases and J shed 2 bases, with 8 bases lying between them. The CDR3 consists of 14 residues. CDR3 DNA sequence: TGTGCCAGCAGCTTAGAAGGCGGAGCCTACGAGCAGTACTTC. Its protein is CASSLEGGAYEQYF. Supplemented by reference TRBV11-3 and TRBJ2-7, the full variable domain reads EAGVVQSPRYKIIEKKQPVAFWCNPISGHNTLYWYLQNLGQGPELLIRYENEEAVDDSQLPKDRFSAERLKGVDSTLKIQPAELGDSAVYLCASSLEGGAYEQYFGPGTRLTVT.

This clonotype was counted at least ten times. A read error is possible here, since a much larger clone lies one base away. The rearrangement links TRBV11-2 to TRBJ2-3; the D is unclear. Germline loops: CDR1 SGHAT, CDR2 FQNNGV. The V and J ends lost 1 base and 5 bases respectively, with 4 bases between them. The CDR3 contains 12 residues. CDR3 in amino acids: CASSLGIDTQYF. The CDR3 DNA reads TGTGCCAGCAGCTTAGGGATAGATACGCAGTATTTT.

This chain uses TRBV29-1 with TRBJ1-1; D call uncertain. Germline CDR1 and CDR2: SQVTM and ANQGSEA. The CDR3 is 13 amino acids. V shed 2 bases and J shed 3 bases, with 10 bases lying between them. The CDR3 reads CSVENGVDTEAFF. CDR3 in DNA: TGCAGCGTTGAAAATGGGGTAGACACTGAAGCTTTCTTT.

This clonotype was seen only a few times. This chain connects TRBV9 to TRBJ1-1; D is ambiguous. The V gene's germline CDR1 is SGDLS and CDR2 YYNGEE. This CDR3 comprises 13 residues. The V gene lost 3 bases and the J gene lost 4 bases, with 10 bases spanning the gap. The CDR3 region has the DNA TGTGCCAGCAGCGCCCAGGCGGTCACTGAAGCTTTCTTT. Its translation is CASSAQAVTEAFF. Variable domain in full (rest from reference TRBV9 and TRBJ1-1): DSGVTQTPKHLITATGQRVTLRCSPRSGDLSVYWYQQSLDQGLQFLIQYYNGEERAKGNILERFSAQQFPDLHSELNLSSLELGDSALYFCASSAQAVTEAFFGQGTRLTVV.